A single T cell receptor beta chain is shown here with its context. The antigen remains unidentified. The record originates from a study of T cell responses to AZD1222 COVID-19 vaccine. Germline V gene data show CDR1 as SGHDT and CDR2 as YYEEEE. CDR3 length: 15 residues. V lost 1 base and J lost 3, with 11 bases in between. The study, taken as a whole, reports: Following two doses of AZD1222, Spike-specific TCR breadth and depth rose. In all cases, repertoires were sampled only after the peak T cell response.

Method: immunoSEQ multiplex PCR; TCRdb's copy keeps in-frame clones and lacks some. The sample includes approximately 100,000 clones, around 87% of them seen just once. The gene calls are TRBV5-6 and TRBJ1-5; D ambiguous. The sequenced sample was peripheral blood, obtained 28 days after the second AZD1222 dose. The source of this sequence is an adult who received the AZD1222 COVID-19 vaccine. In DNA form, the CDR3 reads TGTGCCAGCAGCTTGAGGCAGGCGTACAATCAGCCCCAGCATTTT. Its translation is CASSLRQAYNQPQHF.